This T cell receptor beta chain was recovered during a study of blood T cell repertoires in COVID-19. Germline CDR1 reads SGHRS; CDR2 reads YFSETQ. The CDR3 sequence is 14 residues long. Deletions cut 4 bases from V and 3 bases from J, with 13 bases between. Assay used: immunoSEQ multiplex PCR; TCRdb lists only in-frame clones, some missing. The table includes 50,000 to 65,000 clones, about 74% detected once. V is TRBV5-1 and J is TRBJ1-2, with D maybe TRBD1 (5 bases). The TCR comes from an elderly woman with acute or convalescent COVID-19. The sample consisted of peripheral blood. CDR3 sequence (DNA): TGCGCCAGCAGCCCTCCGGAGGGGTACTATGGCTACACCTTC. It codes for CASSPPEGYYGYTF.